Below, 16 T cell receptor beta chains from the same sample are listed, as sequenced in a study of cytomegalovirus exposure and HLA in healthy donors. The primer mix had 60 Vbeta and 13 Jbeta primers. Generated by immunoSEQ multiplex PCR, the TCRdb table keeps only in-frame clones and is missing some. Found here are roughly 86,000 clones, roughly 73% of them singletons; the top ten hold roughly 7.3%. The specimen was PBMCs. The receptors derive from a man aged 50-59 years in good health and CMV-seropositive.

The V and J genes are TRBV7-2 and TRBJ2-7; D is undetermined. This CDR3 contains 14 residues. The ends were cut back, 0 bases at V and 3 bases at J, with 9 bases in the middle. Germline V gives CDR1 SGHTA, CDR2 FQGNSA. Here the CDR3 reads CASSLAPVFYEQYF. In DNA, the CDR3 is TGTGCCAGCAGCTTAGCTCCGGTTTTCTACGAGCAGTACTTC.

This chain joins TRBV27 and TRBJ2-6; D not certain. V lost 4 bases, J lost 0 bases, and 7 bases lay in between. CDR1 and CDR2 from the germline V gene are MNHEY and SMNVEV (reference sequence). The CDR3 extends over 15 amino acids. CDR3 residues: CASSYGDSGANVLTF. The CDR3 coding sequence is TGTGCCAGCAGTTACGGAGACTCTGGGGCCAACGTCCTGACTTTC.

The V call is TRBV10-3, the J call TRBJ1-6; D might be TRBD1 (6 bases). The CDR3 has 13 residues. Deletions cut 10 bases from V and 0 bases from J, with 7 bases between. The germline V gene has CDR1 ENHRY and CDR2 SYGVKD. The CDR3 region has the DNA TGTGCCACGGACAGCTCCTATAATTCACCCCTCCACTTT. Translation: CATDSSYNSPLHF.

This clone was detected only a few times. The rearrangement joins TRBV2 to TRBJ1-5; no clear D. The CDR3 runs to 13 residues. Germline CDR1 reads SNHLY; CDR2 reads FYNNEI. Trimming took 4 bases from V and 8 from J, leaving 12 bases between them. The CDR3 loop is CASSATAFEPQHF. The CDR3 DNA reads as TGTGCCAGCAGTGCTACTGCTTTTGAGCCCCAGCATTTT.

Concerning this clone itself: The germline gene is not matched at one end of the junction; a read error may be the cause. The chain is built from TRBV6-5 and TRBJ1-2, with 7 bases lining up with TRBD1. Looked up from germline, CDR1 is MNHEY and CDR2 is SVGAGI. The CDR3 is 16 amino acids. In DNA, the CDR3 is TGTGCCAGCAGTTACTCCCCTCCAGGGGGAGCCTATGGCTACCCCTTC. Encoded protein: CASSYSPPGGAYGYPF.

The chain has TRBV5-1 and TRBJ1-3; no clear D gene. Germline V gene data show CDR1 as SGHRS and CDR2 as YFSETQ. The CDR3 is made up of 18 amino acids. Trimming removed 3 bases at V and 1 base at J, with 20 bases between. The CDR3 DNA sequence: TGCGCCAGCAGCTCAGCTCCTGGGCAGACTATATCTGGAAACACCATATATTTT. It encodes CASSSAPGQTISGNTIYF. Together with reference TRBV5-1 and TRBJ1-3, the CDR3 gives the full variable domain: KAGVTQTPRYLIKTRGQQVTLSCSPISGHRSVSWYQQTPGQGLQFLFEYFSETQRNKGNFPGRFSGRQFSNSRSEMNVSTLELGDSALYLCASSSAPGQTISGNTIYFGEGSWLTVV.

The rearrangement joins TRBV6-5 to TRBJ1-3; 12 bases align to TRBD1. CDR3 size: 15 residues. From germline, CDR1 is MNHEY and CDR2 SVGAGI. The CDR3 DNA sequence: TGTGCGACATGGGGGACAGGGGGCCTCCAAAACACCATATATTTT. It yields the protein CATWGTGGLQNTIYF.

CDR3 protein: CASSQDDLGRTEAFF. The CDR3 DNA reads TGCGCCAGCAGCCAAGATGACCTCGGCAGGACTGAAGCTTTCTTT. The rearrangement links TRBV4-1 to TRBJ1-1; D gene ambiguous. Trimming pared 0 bases from V and 5 bases from J, leaving 13 bases between. The CDR3 totals 15 residues. Germline loops: CDR1 MGHRA, CDR2 YSYEKL.

The V gene is TRBV4-3, the J gene TRBJ1-4, with 11 positions matching TRBD1. This CDR3 has 15 residues. The junction had 6 bases not matched to a gene; V was cut back by 4 bases and J by 8 bases. CDR1 is LGHNA, CDR2 YSLEER, per germline. CDR3 sequence: CASSPGTGGKEKLFF. In DNA form, the CDR3 reads TGCGCCAGCAGCCCCGGGACAGGGGGGAAGGAAAAACTGTTTTTT.

In its sample, this clone was seen a few times. The chain carries TRBV29-1 and TRBJ2-1; D is ambiguous. Germline V gene data show CDR1 as SQVTM and CDR2 as ANQGSEA. V was shortened by 5 bases and J by 0 bases, with 11 bases between the two germline ends. This CDR3 region has 14 residues. This chain's CDR3 is CSVPRVSSYNEQFF. CDR3 nucleotides: TGCAGCGTTCCTCGGGTGAGCTCCTACAATGAGCAGTTCTTC.

The chain combines TRBV7-2 with TRBJ1-1; D ambiguous. The CDR3 runs 16 residues. V shed 0 bases and J shed 4 bases, with 15 bases lying between them. The germline V gene encodes CDR1 SGHTA and CDR2 FQGNSA. CDR3 DNA: TGTGCCAGCAGCTTAGCCTTCGGGGTCGGGGTCACTGAAGCTTTCTTT. Translation: CASSLAFGVGVTEAFF.

The CDR3 bases are TGTGCCAGTAGTATAGTGGGGGCTCAGCCCCAGCATTTT. Residues: CASSIVGAQPQHF. V usage is TRBV19 and J usage is TRBJ1-5, with D possibly TRBD1 on 6 matching bases. V was cut by 1 base and J by 6 bases, with 7 bases left in between. Germline CDR1 is LNHDA and CDR2 is SQIVND (reference sequence). The CDR3 covers 13 residues.

Only one count was recorded for this clone. The chain is built from TRBV5-6 and TRBJ2-1; 8 nucleotides agree with TRBD2. CDR3 length: 17 amino acids. Trimming cost V 0 bases and J 14 bases; bases outside gene matches: 19. The V gene's germline CDR1 is SGHDT and CDR2 YYEEEE. CDR3 sequence reads: CASSLALMASGLGGEFF. The CDR3 DNA sequence: TGTGCCAGCAGCTTGGCCCTGATGGCTAGCGGGCTGGGTGGCGAGTTCTTC.

J is TRBJ1-1 and V is TRBV5-1; a weak D match, TRBD1 (6 bases). The V end lost 0 bases, the J end lost 0 bases, and 9 bases lay between the germline ends. CDR1 is SGHRS and CDR2 is YFSETQ in the germline V gene. This CDR3 contains 15 residues. The CDR3 sequence is CASSLGGQMNTEAFF. CDR3 nucleotides: TGCGCCAGCAGCTTGGGTGGACAGATGAACACTGAAGCTTTCTTT.

V usage is TRBV2 and J usage is TRBJ1-1, with TRBD1 matching over 7 bases. Germline CDR1 SNHLY, CDR2 FYNNEI. J was trimmed by 0 bases and V by 6 bases; bases with no gene match: 4. This CDR3 has 14 residues. The CDR3 loop is CASRTGNLNTEAFF. Here the CDR3 DNA reads TGTGCCAGCAGGACAGGGAACTTGAACACTGAAGCTTTCTTT.

This chain joins TRBV14 and TRBJ2-2, with TRBD1 matching 7 bases. J gave up 4 bases and V 4 bases, and 6 bases lay outside the gene matches. The CDR3 sequence is 15 residues long. Germline V CDR1 and CDR2: SGHDN, FVKESK. The CDR3 bases are TGTGCCAGCAGCCTTAGGGGGCCGGTCACCGGGGAGCTGTTTTTT. Protein: CASSLRGPVTGELFF.